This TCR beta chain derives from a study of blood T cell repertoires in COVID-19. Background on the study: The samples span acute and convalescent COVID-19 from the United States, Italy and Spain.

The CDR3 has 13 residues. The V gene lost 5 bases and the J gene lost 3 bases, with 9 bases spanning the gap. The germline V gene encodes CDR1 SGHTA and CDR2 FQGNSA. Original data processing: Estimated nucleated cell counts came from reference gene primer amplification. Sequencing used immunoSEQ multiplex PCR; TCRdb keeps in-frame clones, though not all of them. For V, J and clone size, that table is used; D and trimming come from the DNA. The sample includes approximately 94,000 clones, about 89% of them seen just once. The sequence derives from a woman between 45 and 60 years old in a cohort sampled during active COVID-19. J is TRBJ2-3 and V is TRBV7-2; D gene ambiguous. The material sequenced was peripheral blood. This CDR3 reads CASSAQLTDTQYF. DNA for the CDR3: TGTGCCAGCAGCGCACAATTGACAGATACGCAGTATTTT.